This T cell receptor (beta chain) was sequenced during a study of CD8 T cells in Susac syndrome. Reverse transcription of about 0.5 to 1 ug RNA used random hexamers. The CDR3 of TCR beta was amplified by immunoSEQ multiplex PCR across 54 Vbeta and 13 Jbeta. TCRdb re-derived calls from the immunoSEQ multiplex PCR reads in MiXCR, one entry per CDR3 protein. The data contain some 260,000 distinct CDR3 sequences, about 88% of them singletons. CDR3 size: 16 residues. Peripheral blood CD8+ and CD4+ T cells were profiled by TCR beta sequencing. The source material was CD8+ T cells from PBMCs. This clonotype originated in a human donor with multiple sclerosis. The J gene is TRBJ1-5, the V gene TRBV1; the table's D call, TRBD1, has no DNA check behind it. TRBV1 is described as a pseudogene. The CDR3 nucleotides read TGCACCAGCAGCCAAATTGAGGGGGCGAGCAATCAGCCCCAGCATTTT. This encodes CTSSQIEGASNQPQHF.